This TCR beta chain was sequenced in a study of tumor-infiltrating lymphocytes in oesophageal squamous cell carcinoma. Germline CDR1 reads SGHTA; CDR2 reads FQGNSA. V was pared by 6 bases and J by 4 bases, with 9 bases of the junction left unmatched. The CDR3 runs to 15 residues. TCRdb used MiXCR to reprocess the PCR reads, holding one entry per CDR3 protein. The sample yields over 20,000 distinct CDR3 sequences, 35% to 45% seen once. This clonotype was counted at least ten times. The clonotype comes from a male donor with esophageal squamous cell carcinoma. The rearrangement links TRBV7-2 to TRBJ2-1, with 7 bases identical to TRBD2. The sample comprised esophageal tumor tissue. The CDR3 sequence: CASSTGRFRYNEQFF. CDR3 nucleotides: TGTGCCAGCAGTACCGGGAGGTTTCGATACAATGAGCAGTTCTTC.